These 9 T cell receptor beta chains came from one sample sequenced in a study of blood T cell repertoires in COVID-19. Some clones are missing from TCRdb's copy, which holds only in-frame ones; the method was immunoSEQ multiplex PCR. This table holds roughly 370,000 clones, 85% to 90% found once. The sequencing sample was made of PBMCs or T cells enriched from blood (not recorded which). Source of these receptors: a woman aged 45 to 65 who had recovered from COVID-19.

This sequence joins TRBV19 and TRBJ1-2; possibly TRBD1 for D (5 bases). V shed 6 bases and J shed 4 bases, with 15 bases lying between them. Per the germline V gene, CDR1 is LNHDA and CDR2 is SQIVND (reference sequence). There are 14 residues in the CDR3. The CDR3 loop is CASSPQGGPYGYTF. The CDR3 nucleotides read TGTGCCAGTAGCCCGCAGGGAGGGCCCTATGGCTACACCTTC. The full variable domain, its missing parts supplied by reference TRBV19 and TRBJ1-2, is DGGITQSPKYLFRKEGQNVTLSCEQNLNHDAMYWYRQDPGQGLRLIYYSQIVNDFQKGDIAEGYSVSREKKESFPLTVTSAQKNPTAFYLCASSPQGGPYGYTFGSGTRLTVV.

This chain joins TRBV2 and TRBJ1-5; possible D gene TRBD1, 5 bases. The CDR3 totals 14 residues. Germline CDR1 SNHLY, CDR2 FYNNEI. Trimming removed 4 bases from V and 5 bases from J, with 12 bases in between. The CDR3 DNA reads TGTGCCAGCAGTGGTTCAGGGTTCTATCAGCCCCAGCATTTT. It yields the protein CASSGSGFYQPQHF.

The chain carries TRBV2 and TRBJ2-5; 8 bases align to TRBD2. With V trimmed by 7 bases and J by 4 bases, 14 bases remained unmatched. The CDR3 covers 16 residues. The germline V gene has CDR1 SNHLY and CDR2 FYNNEI. This chain's CDR3 is CASNREGRGAGETQYF. The CDR3 DNA follows: TGTGCCAGCAACCGAGAGGGGCGGGGGGCAGGAGAGACCCAGTACTTC.

The chain's CDR3 is CASSQGGRRTGELFF. CDR3 in DNA: TGTGCCAGCAGCCAAGGGGGCCGGCGCACCGGGGAGCTGTTTTTT. V gene TRBV3-1 (or the pseudogene TRBV3-2) combines with J gene TRBJ2-2; D is perhaps TRBD1 (5 bases). The CDR3 spans 15 residues. V lost 1 base and J 4 bases, leaving 10 bases between the germline ends. Germline CDR1 reads LGHDT; CDR2 reads YNNKEL (reference sequence).

The chain links TRBV7-9 to TRBJ1-2, with D maybe TRBD1 (5 bases). This CDR3 has 14 residues. V lost 0 bases and J 5 bases, leaving 10 bases between the germline ends. Germline-derived CDR1 and CDR2 are SEHNR and FQNEAQ (reference sequence). CDR3 sequence reads: CASSLAGGLYGYTF. The DNA for the CDR3 is TGTGCCAGCAGCTTAGCGGGGGGACTATATGGCTACACCTTC.

The gene calls are TRBV28 and TRBJ2-6, with D unresolved. V lost 3 bases to trimming and J lost 0 bases, with 3 bases between them. Germline-derived CDR1 and CDR2 are MDHEN and SYDVKM. The CDR3 length is 14 residues. The CDR3 is CASSFGSGANVLTF. CDR3 nucleotide sequence: TGTGCCAGCAGTTTCGGCTCTGGGGCCAACGTCCTGACTTTC. The full variable domain, completed using reference TRBV28 and TRBJ2-6, is DVKVTQSSRYLVKRTGEKVFLECVQDMDHENMFWYRQDPGLGLRLIYFSYDVKMKEKGDIPEGYSVSREKKERFSLILESASTNQTSMYLCASSFGSGANVLTFGAGSRLTVL.

This clone was counted once. The genes are TRBV28 and TRBJ2-1; 7 bases align to TRBD1. This CDR3 comprises 10 residues. Germline CDR1 and CDR2: MDHEN and SYDVKM. Germline trimming cut 10 bases from V and 12 bases from J; bases unmatched to any gene: 6. In nucleotides, the CDR3 is TGTGCCACCCAAGGGGGCGGGCAGTTCTTC. It encodes CATQGGGQFF.

This clone was counted a single time. The chain recombines TRBV10-3 with TRBJ2-3, with 14 bases aligning to TRBD2. With V trimmed by 10 bases and J by 2 bases, 11 bases remained unmatched. The CDR3 is made up of 17 amino acids. Per germline, CDR1 ENHRY and CDR2 SYGVKD. CDR3 sequence reads: CATAGGLAGGFTDTQYF. CDR3 nucleotides: TGTGCCACCGCCGGAGGACTAGCGGGGGGATTCACAGATACGCAGTATTTT.

The chain recombines TRBV29-1 with TRBJ1-2; D gene unclear. Trimming stripped 3 bases from V and 4 bases from J, with 12 bases between. CDR3 size: 13 residues. Per the germline V gene, CDR1 is SQVTM and CDR2 is ANQGSEA. In DNA, the CDR3 is TGCAGCGTTGAGAGGGAAAACTTCTATGGCTACACCTTC. Amino acids: CSVERENFYGYTF.